Listed below are T cell receptor beta chains from one sample, sequenced in a study of regulatory T cells in long-lasting Graves disease. TCRdb redid the calling of the multiplex PCR reads with MiXCR, one entry per CDR3 protein. The sample contains 700,000 or so distinct CDR3 sequences, around 30% of which appear only once. Sequenced here: peripheral blood mononuclear cells (PBMCs), sampled when the disease was refractory, from a patient treated with antithyroid drugs. The source is a female donor with Graves disease. Each CDR3 is given with its conserved first and last residue. The D gene is left open where the match is weak. Expanded clones get a size class; other rows say once, few or many, or leave the size out.

d_call: .; cdr3_length: 18; v_call: TRBV5-4; clone_size: .; j_call: TRBJ1-2; cdr3_nt: TGTGCCAGCAGCTTGAGGGGCGACCCTAGGCTATCGGACTATGGCTACACCTTC; cdr3_aa: CASSLRGDPRLSDYGYTF
d_call: .; cdr3_length: 14; v_call: TRBV27; clone_size: .; j_call: TRBJ2-7; cdr3_nt: TGTGCCAGCGCCCGAGGAAGCCAATTAGGCGAGCAGTACTTC; cdr3_aa: CASARGSQLGEQYF
d_call: TRBD2; cdr3_length: 16; v_call: TRBV29-1; clone_size: .; j_call: TRBJ2-7; cdr3_nt: TGCAGCGTTGAAGCCGGGACTAGCGGACCTCTTCCCGAGCAGTACTTC; cdr3_aa: CSVEAGTSGPLPEQYF
d_call: .; cdr3_length: 16; v_call: TRBV19; clone_size: .; j_call: TRBJ1-1; cdr3_nt: TGTGCCAGTATCTCGTTCCCCCAGGGCACGAACACTGAAGCTTTCTTT; cdr3_aa: CASISFPQGTNTEAFF
d_call: .; cdr3_length: 14; v_call: TRBV28; clone_size: few; j_call: TRBJ1-2; cdr3_nt: TGTGCCAGCAGTTTATCGTGGGCTGTGGGTGGCTACACCTTC; cdr3_aa: CASSLSWAVGGYTF
d_call: .; cdr3_length: 13; v_call: TRBV6-1; clone_size: many; j_call: TRBJ1-1; cdr3_nt: TGTGCCAGCAAGGAGTACTCGAACACTGAAGCTTTCTTT; cdr3_aa: CASKEYSNTEAFF
d_call: .; cdr3_length: 13; v_call: TRBV6-1; clone_size: many; j_call: TRBJ2-2; cdr3_nt: TGTGCCAGCAAAAGGGCGCGTGACGGGGAGCTGTTTTTT; cdr3_aa: CASKRARDGELFF
d_call: TRBD1; cdr3_length: 17; v_call: TRBV12-3/TRBV12-4; clone_size: many; j_call: TRBJ1-4; cdr3_nt: TGTGCCACCTCCCCGGGACAGTCTGGTCTCGGTAGTGAAAAACTGTTTTTT; cdr3_aa: CATSPGQSGLGSEKLFF
d_call: .; cdr3_length: 15; v_call: TRBV4-1; clone_size: few; j_call: TRBJ1-2; cdr3_nt: TGCGCCAGCAGCCAAGAGGCAGGGCAGAACTATGGCTACACCTTC; cdr3_aa: CASSQEAGQNYGYTF
d_call: .; cdr3_length: 15; v_call: TRBV6-2/TRBV6-3; clone_size: few; j_call: TRBJ2-5; cdr3_nt: TGTGCCAGCAGGGATCGGACTGGGTACCAAGAGACCCAGTACTTC; cdr3_aa: CASRDRTGYQETQYF
d_call: .; cdr3_length: 15; v_call: TRBV5-1; clone_size: once; j_call: TRBJ2-2; cdr3_nt: TGCGCCAGCAGCTTGGTTTCTTGGGTCCCCGGGGAGCTGTTTTTT; cdr3_aa: CASSLVSWVPGELFF
d_call: TRBD1; cdr3_length: 17; v_call: TRBV7-9; clone_size: few; j_call: TRBJ1-2; cdr3_nt: TGTGCCAGCAGCCAAAGCCCGGGACAGAGCCCTCCGGATGGCTACACCTTC; cdr3_aa: CASSQSPGQSPPDGYTF
d_call: .; cdr3_length: 15; v_call: TRBV2; clone_size: few; j_call: TRBJ2-2; cdr3_nt: TGTGCCAGCAGTGAAAACAGGGTTATCACCGGGGAGCTGTTTTTT; cdr3_aa: CASSENRVITGELFF
d_call: TRBD2; cdr3_length: 15; v_call: TRBV5-1; clone_size: .; j_call: TRBJ2-7; cdr3_nt: TGCGCCAGCAGCCTCAGACTAGCGGGAGTATACGAGCAGTACTTC; cdr3_aa: CASSLRLAGVYEQYF
d_call: .; cdr3_length: 12; v_call: TRBV5-1; clone_size: many; j_call: TRBJ1-1; cdr3_nt: TGCGCCAGCAGTCTTAGTCCCGAGAAAGCTTTCTTT; cdr3_aa: CASSLSPEKAFF
d_call: .; cdr3_length: 15; v_call: TRBV5-1; clone_size: few; j_call: TRBJ2-7; cdr3_nt: TGCGCCAGCAGCTTATCCGGGACAACGGCGGAGGAGCAGTACTTC; cdr3_aa: CASSLSGTTAEEQYF
d_call: TRBD1; cdr3_length: 15; v_call: TRBV5-5; clone_size: .; j_call: TRBJ2-7; cdr3_nt: TGTGCCAGCAGCAAGGGACAGCTATTTCTCTACGAGCAGTACTTC; cdr3_aa: CASSKGQLFLYEQYF
d_call: TRBD2; cdr3_length: 16; v_call: TRBV7-2; clone_size: many; j_call: TRBJ2-7; cdr3_nt: TGTGCCAGCAGCACAAGAGGACTAGCGACTAGGTACGAGCAGTACTTC; cdr3_aa: CASSTRGLATRYEQYF